This T cell receptor beta chain was found in a study of tumor and adjacent non-tumor tissue in lung cancer. A modified ARM-PCR protocol with three rounds of nested PCR amplified TCRbeta. Via MiXCR, TCRdb re-called the multiplex PCR reads, giving one row per CDR3 protein. The sample has 65,000 to 95,000 distinct CDR3 sequences, 80% seen once. The template was RNA from unsorted bulk tissue. Between August and November 2014, newly diagnosed, chemotherapy-naive lung cancer patients underwent thoracic surgery in China. The junction had 13 bases not matched to a gene; V was cut back by 10 bases and J by 9 bases. CDR1 and CDR2 from the germline V gene are ENHRY and SYGVKD. CDR3 length equals 13 residues. A single count supports this clonotype. Its specificity is not known. Study-level results: Tumor tissue had significantly higher TCR diversity than normal lung. Tumor repertoires had a smaller top 100 clone share than normal lung.

The chain combines TRBV10-3 with TRBJ1-2, with 8 bases that match TRBD1. Material for sequencing was lung tumor tissue. The receptor was isolated from a woman aged 45-65 years with non-small cell lung cancer. DNA for the CDR3: TGTGCCACAACAGGGGGAAAATACAGTAGCTACACCTTC. It specifies CATTGGKYSSYTF.